This T cell receptor (beta chain) emerged from a study of metastatic and nonmetastatic thyroid tumors. No treatment of any kind had been given to any patient before thyroid surgery. TCRdb re-called the PCR reads with MiXCR. Of about 33,000 clones listed, 15% to 20% are singletons. The CDR3 runs 13 residues. Germline V gene sequence: CDR1 MNHNS, CDR2 SASEGT. V gave up 2 bases and J gave up 3 bases, with 5 bases separating them. This clone ranks as medium-sized. The antigen is undetermined. Broader study findings: Compared with benign nodules, malignant thyroid tumors were reported to have significantly higher TCR beta diversity in both blood and tumor.

The V gene is TRBV6-1, the J gene TRBJ1-5; no firm D call. The TCR was taken from a male donor with papillary thyroid cancer or a benign thyroid nodule (not recorded which). Some clones in this sample may be carry-over from other donors' samples. Sequencing input: blood. CDR3 in amino acids: CASSERYNQPQHF. The CDR3 coding sequence is TGTGCCAGCAGTGAACGGTACAATCAGCCCCAGCATTTT.